These 5 T cell receptor beta chains share one sample of origin, sequenced in a study of human T cells and chemical hapten exposure. TCRdb analysed the RACE reads with MiXCR anew, one entry per CDR3 protein. The sample carries more than 70,000 distinct CDR3 sequences, about 10% recorded once. Described time point: healthy volunteer bleed at 2 weeks. Total RNA was extracted from unfractionated whole blood. Sequencing was performed on whole blood. Receptor source: a female donor in good health. Some clones in this sample may be carry-over from other donors' samples.

This sequence joins TRBV3-1 and TRBJ2-7, with TRBD2 identical over 7 bases. Losses at the gene ends were 1 base for V and 1 base for J; bases not matched to a gene: 1. The CDR3 totals 14 residues. Germline V gene sequence: CDR1 LGHDT, CDR2 YNNKEL (reference sequence). The CDR3 sequence is CASSQGGGSYEQYF. The CDR3, as DNA: TGTGCCAGCAGCCAAGGGGGAGGGTCCTACGAGCAGTACTTC.

This clonotype was counted at least ten times. The chain recombines TRBV29-1 with TRBJ2-1; 11 positions agree with TRBD2. With V trimmed by 6 bases and J by 6 bases, 10 bases remained unmatched. Germline V gives CDR1 SQVTM, CDR2 ANQGSEA. This CDR3 comprises 15 residues. CDR3 sequence (DNA): TGCAGCGTCGCCTTGCTAGCGGGAGGCGGCAATGAGCAGTTCTTC. Encoded protein: CSVALLAGGGNEQFF.

The gene calls are TRBV30 and TRBJ1-1; D is uncertain. Trimming took 0 bases from V and 8 from J, leaving 7 bases between them. The CDR3 covers 11 residues. CDR1 is GTSNPN and CDR2 is SVGIG in the germline V gene (reference sequence). The CDR3 here is CAWSVTVEAFF. CDR3 coding DNA: TGTGCCTGGAGTGTAACAGTCGAAGCTTTCTTT.

In its sample, this clonotype was seen many times. The gene calls are TRBV7-8 and TRBJ2-2; 8 bases line up with TRBD1. The CDR3 covers 15 residues. Germline-derived CDR1 and CDR2 are SGHVS and FQNEAQ. V shed 1 base and J 4 bases; nucleotides not matched to a gene: 2. The CDR3 nucleotides are TGTGCCAGCAGCTTAGGGACAGGGCTCACCGGGGAGCTGTTTTTT. This sequence encodes CASSLGTGLTGELFF.

This clonotype has ten or more counts. The chain couples TRBV20-1 to TRBJ2-1; 16 bases match TRBD2. Per the germline V gene, CDR1 is DFQATT and CDR2 is SNEGSKA (reference sequence). The CDR3 spans 18 residues. V lost 1 base, J lost 4 bases, and 7 bases stayed unmatched. Written as DNA, the CDR3 is TGCAGTGCTAGAGTCGAGGGACTAGCGGGAGGGGGGTACAATGAGCAGTTCTTC. Translated: CSARVEGLAGGGYNEQFF.